These 19 T cell receptor beta chains were sequenced from one sample in a study of blood T cell repertoires in COVID-19. The protocol was immunoSEQ multiplex PCR, while the TCRdb copy is restricted to in-frame clones and leaves out a portion. The table shows 200,000 or so clones, with about 80% occurring only once. Sequenced sample: PBMCs or T cells enriched from blood (not recorded which). The origin of the receptors is a man in his 60s who had recovered from COVID-19.

The V gene is TRBV7-9, the J gene TRBJ2-3; tentatively, D is TRBD1 (6 bases). CDR1 is SEHNR and CDR2 is FQNEAQ in the germline V gene (reference sequence). The V gene lost 1 base and the J gene lost 3 bases, with 14 bases spanning the gap. The CDR3 totals 16 residues. CDR3 amino acids: CASSLEWGQGTDTQYF. CDR3 nucleotide sequence: TGTGCCAGCAGCTTAGAGTGGGGGCAGGGGACAGATACGCAGTATTTT.

In DNA form, the CDR3 reads TGCGCCAGCAGGCCCTCGGGGGACTCCTACGAGCAGTACTTC. This encodes CASRPSGDSYEQYF. The chain has TRBV5-1 and TRBJ2-7; D is possibly TRBD2 (6 bases). V was trimmed by 5 bases and J by 0 bases, leaving 12 bases between them. Germline V gene lookup returns CDR1 SGHRS and CDR2 YFSETQ. The CDR3 extends over 14 amino acids. Looking up the rest from reference TRBV5-1 and TRBJ2-7 gives the full variable domain: KAGVTQTPRYLIKTRGQQVTLSCSPISGHRSVSWYQQTPGQGLQFLFEYFSETQRNKGNFPGRFSGRQFSNSRSEMNVSTLELGDSALYLCASRPSGDSYEQYFGPGTRLTVT.

V and J are TRBV11-3 and TRBJ2-1, with D hard to call. Trimming cost V 1 base and J 2 bases, with 9 bases left between them. In germline, CDR1 is SGHNT, CDR2 YENEEA. The CDR3 has 15 amino acids. The CDR3 region is CASSLAQQAYNEQFF. DNA of the CDR3: TGTGCCAGCAGCTTAGCTCAGCAGGCCTACAATGAGCAGTTCTTC.

The rearrangement uses TRBV11-1 and TRBJ2-7, with a possible D match to TRBD1 (5 bases). V was pared by 3 bases and J by 3 bases, with 9 bases between. CDR3 size: 13 residues. Germline-derived CDR1 and CDR2 are SGHAT and FQDESV (reference sequence). The CDR3 region is CASSFSRDYEQYF. The CDR3 DNA is TGTGCCAGCAGCTTTAGCAGGGACTACGAGCAGTACTTC.

The CDR3 region is CASSQDSHVRGWITEAFF. Written as DNA, the CDR3 is TGCGCCAGCAGCCAAGATAGTCATGTTAGGGGTTGGATCACTGAAGCTTTCTTT. The genes are TRBV4-1 and TRBJ1-1; tentative D call: TRBD1 (5 bases). This CDR3 region has 18 residues. Deletions cut 0 bases from V and 4 bases from J, with 21 bases between. Germline V lookup: CDR1 MGHRA, CDR2 YSYEKL.

The J gene is TRBJ2-7, the V gene TRBV11-1; 8 bases map to TRBD1. Germline lookup yields CDR1 SGHAT and CDR2 FQDESV (reference sequence). Germline trimming cut 5 bases from V and 5 bases from J; bases unmatched to any gene: 8. CDR3 size: 14 residues. The CDR3 DNA is TGTGCCAGCAGCCCACGGACAGGGCTCCACGAGCAGTACTTC. Translated, it gives CASSPRTGLHEQYF.

J is TRBJ1-2 and V is TRBV9; D ambiguous. Germline V lookup: CDR1 SGDLS, CDR2 YYNGEE. The CDR3 has 13 residues. Trimming shortened V by 4 bases and J by 5 bases, and 12 bases separated the two germline ends. The CDR3 DNA reads TGTGCCAGCAGCCAAGACCCGGGGTATGGCTACACCTTC. Its protein is CASSQDPGYGYTF.

The chain is built from TRBV5-8 and TRBJ2-5, with 10 bases lining up with TRBD1. Looked up from germline, CDR1 is SGHTS and CDR2 is YDEGEE. V gave up 2 bases and J gave up 3 bases; unmatched junction bases: 7. This CDR3 is 16 amino acids long. The CDR3 nucleotides are TGTGCCAGCAGCTTCCTTATGGGGACAGGGGAAGAGACCCAGTACTTC. Its protein product is CASSFLMGTGEETQYF.

The chain couples TRBV24-1 to TRBJ1-4, with a weak D call TRBD1 (6 bases). This CDR3 has 12 residues. From germline, CDR1 is KGHDR and CDR2 SFDVKD. Trimming left V 11 bases short and J 5 bases short, with 11 bases between. The CDR3 sequence: CAKDSLNEKLFF. The CDR3 nucleotides are TGTGCCAAGGACAGCTTGAATGAAAAACTGTTTTTT.

This sequence joins TRBV7-9 and TRBJ1-1; weak D call: TRBD1 (5 bases). This CDR3 region has 14 residues. Germline CDR1 and CDR2: SEHNR and FQNEAQ (reference sequence). Trimming took 6 bases from V and 4 from J, leaving 15 bases between them. The CDR3 DNA follows: TGTGCCAGCAGAAAAGGGGCGCGGAGCACTGAAGCTTTCTTT. Amino acid sequence: CASRKGARSTEAFF. Filled out from reference TRBV7-9 and TRBJ1-1, the complete variable domain reads DTGVSQNPRHKITKRGQNVTFRCDPISEHNRLYWYRQTLGQGPEFLTYFQNEAQLEKSRLLSDRFSAERPKGSFSTLEIQRTEQGDSAMYLCASRKGARSTEAFFGQGTRLTVV.

V usage is TRBV7-2 and J usage is TRBJ2-1, with D possibly TRBD1 on 7 matching bases. CDR3 size: 15 residues. The germline V gene encodes CDR1 SGHTA and CDR2 FQGNSA. The V end lost 1 base, the J end lost 4 bases, and 11 bases lay between the germline ends. The CDR3 region has the DNA TGTGCCAGCAGCTTAGAGGCAGGGGGGTACAATGAGCAGTTCTTC. This codes for CASSLEAGGYNEQFF.

The chain links TRBV6-5 to TRBJ1-2; no reliable D call. There are 14 residues in the CDR3. Trimming left V 5 bases short and J 4 bases short, with 14 bases between. Germline CDR1 reads MNHEY; CDR2 reads SVGAGI. Here the CDR3 reads CASSIQGGAYGYTF. The CDR3 bases are TGTGCCAGCAGTATTCAAGGAGGAGCCTATGGCTACACCTTC.

The chain joins TRBV11-3 to TRBJ1-2; 10 bases map to TRBD1. The CDR3 spans 13 residues. Losses at the gene ends were 5 bases for V and 8 bases for J; bases not matched to a gene: 5. The germline V gene encodes CDR1 SGHNT and CDR2 YENEEA. CDR3 nucleotides: TGTGCCAGCAGCCACGGACAGGGGGGCGGCTACACCTTC. It encodes CASSHGQGGGYTF.

This chain uses TRBV5-8 with TRBJ2-7; D is uncertain. Between the trimmed V and J ends, which lost 2 bases and 3 bases, there was a span of 6 bases. The CDR3 runs 12 residues. The germline V gene encodes CDR1 SGHTS and CDR2 YDEGEE. The CDR3 DNA sequence: TGTGCCAGCAGCTTCCGACACTACGAGCAGTACTTC. This encodes CASSFRHYEQYF.

This clone is medium-sized by share. This chain links TRBV19 with TRBJ2-1; D gene unclear. V lost 1 base, J lost 0 bases, and 4 bases lay in between. The CDR3 is 14 amino acids. Germline lookup yields CDR1 LNHDA and CDR2 SQIVND (reference sequence). Here the CDR3 DNA reads TGTGCCAGTAGTATAGGGAGCTCCTACAATGAGCAGTTCTTC. As protein: CASSIGSSYNEQFF.

This clone was detected only once. This chain connects TRBV19 to TRBJ1-2; D is ambiguous. The CDR3 covers 13 residues. Germline V gene sequence: CDR1 LNHDA, CDR2 SQIVND (reference sequence). Trimming shortened V by 3 bases and J by 4 bases, and 9 bases separated the two germline ends. CDR3 DNA: TGTGCCAGTAGTATCTTCGGTATCTATGGCTACACCTTC. This codes for CASSIFGIYGYTF.

This clone appeared once. The chain recombines TRBV30 with TRBJ1-6, with D perhaps matching TRBD1 (6 bases). V was trimmed by 0 bases and J by 12 bases, leaving 15 bases between them. CDR3 length: 14 residues. From germline, CDR1 is GTSNPN and CDR2 SVGIG (reference sequence). Here the CDR3 DNA reads TGTGCCTGGAGTGTACTATCGGGGGGCTTACCCCTCCACTTT. Its translation is CAWSVLSGGLPLHF. The entire variable domain, with the rest obtained from reference TRBV30 and TRBJ1-6, is as follows: SQTIHQWPATLVQPVGSPLSLECTVEGTSNPNLYWYRQAAGRGLQLLFYSVGIGQISSEVPQNLSASRPQDRQFILSSKKLLLSDSGFYLCAWSVLSGGLPLHFGNGTRLTVT.

For the CDR3, the DNA is TGTGCCAGTAGCCCCGGGACAGGGTTATCTCAGCGCTCGTCTGAAGCTTTCTTT. Its translation: CASSPGTGLSQRSSEAFF. The V gene is TRBV19, the J gene TRBJ1-1; 9 bases match TRBD1. Germline values: CDR1 LNHDA, CDR2 SQIVND (reference sequence). The J segment lost 6 bases and the V segment lost 6 bases, leaving 20 bases of the junction unmatched. This CDR3 region has 18 residues.

Remarks on this clone: The sample holds other DNA sequences that translate to the same CDR3. The chain uses TRBV3-1 (or the pseudogene TRBV3-2) and TRBJ1-5; perhaps TRBD1 as D (5 bases). Trimming left V 2 bases short and J 6 bases short, with 11 bases between. The CDR3 is made up of 14 amino acids. The germline CDR1 and CDR2 sequences are LGHDT and YNNKEL (reference sequence). CDR3 loop: CASSQTGDGQPQHF. As DNA, the CDR3 is TGTGCCAGCAGCCAAACGGGGGATGGTCAGCCCCAGCATTTT.